Below, 30 T cell receptor beta chains from the same sample are listed, as sequenced in a study of CD8 T cells in Susac syndrome. The RNA, about 0.45 to 1 ug, was put through reverse transcription using random hexamers. MiXCR was run by TCRdb on the immunoSEQ multiplex PCR reads, yielding one entry per CDR3 protein. The sample records some 110,000 distinct CDR3 sequences, roughly 95% being singletons. Sequenced sample: CD4+ T cells from PBMCs. Source of these receptors: a human donor with Susac syndrome.

The chain has TRBV20-1 and TRBJ2-5, with D maybe TRBD2 (7 bases). Trimming took 7 bases from V and 4 from J, leaving 13 bases between them. Germline assignment: CDR1 DFQATT and CDR2 SNEGSKA (reference sequence). The CDR3 loop spans 12 amino acids. DNA for the CDR3: TGCAGTGTAAAGGGGGGGGGAGAGACCCAGTACTTC. This codes for CSVKGGGETQYF.

This rearrangement joins TRBV12-3 or TRBV12-4 to TRBJ1-5, with D tentatively TRBD1 (6 bases). CDR3 length: 14 residues. Trimming stripped 7 bases from V and 4 bases from J, with 14 bases between. The CDR3 DNA reads TGTGCCAGCACCCAGGACAGAAGTAATCAGCCCCAGCATTTT. Translation gives CASTQDRSNQPQHF.

V gene TRBV20-1 combines with J gene TRBJ2-3; TRBD1 is a possible D gene (6 bases). Germline CDR1 DFQATT, CDR2 SNEGSKA (reference sequence). Trimming removed 6 bases at V and 5 bases at J, with 18 bases between. The length of the CDR3 is 14 residues. This chain's CDR3 is CSALYRETGDTQYF. CDR3 nucleotide sequence: TGCAGTGCCCTATACAGGGAGACGGGAGATACGCAGTATTTT.

The rearrangement uses TRBV30 and TRBJ1-2, with 7 positions matching TRBD1. With V trimmed by 7 bases and J by 4 bases, 9 bases remained unmatched. The CDR3 covers 13 residues. Germline V gene data show CDR1 as GTSNPN and CDR2 as SVGIG (reference sequence). This CDR3 reads CASWDSLSYGYTF. In nucleotides, the CDR3 is TGTGCCTCATGGGACAGCTTAAGCTATGGCTACACCTTC. Drawing the rest from reference TRBV30 and TRBJ1-2, the complete variable domain is SQTIHQWPATLVQPVGSPLSLECTVEGTSNPNLYWYRQAAGRGLQLLFYSVGIGQISSEVPQNLSASRPQDRQFILSSKKLLLSDSGFYLCASWDSLSYGYTFGSGTRLTVV.

The CDR3 spells CSARQGVTDTQYF. In DNA, the CDR3 is TGCAGCGCTAGACAGGGGGTGACAGATACGCAGTATTTT. V and J are TRBV29-1 and TRBJ2-3; 9 bases fit TRBD1. Trimming at V came to 7 bases and at J to 3 bases, leaving 5 bases not matched to a gene. The CDR3 covers 13 residues. Germline V gene lookup returns CDR1 SQVTM and CDR2 ANQGSEA.

This chain links TRBV3-1 with TRBJ2-1, with D perhaps assigned TRBD1 or TRBD2 (5 bases each). Trimming cost V 1 base and J 8 bases, with 15 bases left between them. The germline V gene has CDR1 LGHDT and CDR2 YNNKEL (reference sequence). CDR3 size: 15 residues. The CDR3 coding sequence is TGTGCCAGCAGCCAAGCTGCAACTAGAGGGGATGAGCAGTTCTTC. Amino acids: CASSQAATRGDEQFF.

The gene calls are TRBV25-1 and TRBJ1-2; D may be TRBD1 (6 bases). CDR3 size: 15 residues. The V and J ends lost 3 bases and 4 bases respectively, with 15 bases between them. Germline values: CDR1 MGHDK, CDR2 SYGVNS. CDR3 in amino acids: CASSESRGPSYGYTF. CDR3 DNA: TGTGCCAGCAGTGAGTCCAGGGGCCCTTCCTATGGCTACACCTTC.

The chain carries TRBV19 and TRBJ2-2; 9 bases are shared with TRBD2. After removal of 8 bases from V and 7 bases from J, the junction contained 8 bases not matched to a gene. The CDR3 loop spans 14 amino acids. Looked up from germline, CDR1 is LNHDA and CDR2 is SQIVND (reference sequence). The CDR3 spells CASLALAGYGELFF. The CDR3 region has the DNA TGTGCCAGTTTGGCCCTAGCGGGATACGGGGAGCTGTTTTTT.

This chain joins TRBV12-3 or TRBV12-4 and TRBJ2-7; D is undetermined. CDR3 length equals 13 residues. Trimming removed 2 bases from V and 2 bases from J, with 7 bases in between. The CDR3: CASSLILPYEQYF. The CDR3 bases are TGTGCCAGCAGTTTAATCCTGCCCTACGAGCAGTACTTC.

The chain is built from TRBV19 and TRBJ2-7, with D perhaps matching TRBD2 (5 bases). The length of the CDR3 is 14 residues. The germline V and J ends were trimmed by 4 bases and 2 bases, with 12 bases remaining between them. Germline values: CDR1 LNHDA, CDR2 SQIVND (reference sequence). The CDR3 loop is CASSNRGETYEQYF. The CDR3 coding sequence is TGTGCCAGTAGTAACCGTGGGGAGACCTACGAGCAGTACTTC.

The CDR3, as DNA: TGCAGCGCCTTTATCCCGTACACTGAAGCTTTCTTT. Protein sequence: CSAFIPYTEAFF. This chain uses TRBV29-1 with TRBJ1-1; D is ambiguous. The CDR3 is made up of 12 amino acids. V dropped 7 bases and J dropped 3 bases, with 12 bases sitting between them. Germline V gives CDR1 SQVTM, CDR2 ANQGSEA.

The rearrangement joins TRBV10-3 to TRBJ2-2, with D uncertain. The germline gives CDR1 ENHRY, CDR2 SYGVKD. CDR3 length: 13 residues. V lost 3 bases and J lost 6, with 8 bases in between. CDR3: CAISERGAGELFF. The CDR3 DNA reads TGTGCCATCAGTGAACGAGGCGCCGGGGAGCTGTTTTTT.

The chain joins TRBV3-1 to TRBJ1-1; D not certain. Germline V lookup: CDR1 LGHDT, CDR2 YNNKEL (reference sequence). The CDR3 is 12 residues long. Trimming stripped 1 base from V and 5 bases from J, with 5 bases between. CDR3 bases: TGTGCCAGCAGCCAAGGCCGGACTGAAGCTTTCTTT. Translating it yields CASSQGRTEAFF.

The chain has TRBV28 and TRBJ2-4, with 11 bases that match TRBD1. J was trimmed by 10 bases and V by 1 base; bases with no gene match: 6. Germline V lookup: CDR1 MDHEN, CDR2 SYDVKM. The CDR3 extends over 15 amino acids. DNA of the CDR3: TGTGCCAGCAGTTTATATGGGACAGGGGGGTCTATTCAGTACTTC. The encoded protein is CASSLYGTGGSIQYF.

CDR3 sequence reads: CSVSSGANTGELFF. The CDR3, as DNA: TGCAGCGTTAGTTCCGGGGCGAACACCGGGGAGCTGTTTTTT. This rearrangement joins TRBV29-1 to TRBJ2-2; tentatively, D is TRBD2 (5 bases). This CDR3 comprises 14 residues. The ends were cut back, 5 bases at V and 0 bases at J, with 10 bases in the middle. Germline CDR1 SQVTM, CDR2 ANQGSEA.

This clonotype came up once. The chain recombines TRBV6-5 with TRBJ2-7, with a possible D match to TRBD1 (5 bases). The V gene's germline CDR1 is MNHEY and CDR2 SVGAGI. This CDR3 has 13 amino acids. V gave up 8 bases and J gave up 3 bases, with 14 bases separating them. In nucleotides, the CDR3 is TGTGCCAGCTCGCGACAGATAAACTACGAGCAGTACTTC. This sequence encodes CASSRQINYEQYF.

This clonotype has a single count. The chain is built from TRBV29-1 and TRBJ1-1; unclear D gene. CDR1 is SQVTM and CDR2 is ANQGSEA in the germline V gene. V was shortened by 4 bases and J by 7 bases, with 16 bases between the two germline ends. CDR3 size: 13 residues. CDR3 protein: CSVAPGLKFEAFF. DNA of the CDR3: TGCAGCGTTGCCCCAGGACTAAAATTTGAAGCTTTCTTT. Combining the CDR3 with reference TRBV29-1 and TRBJ1-1 gives the whole variable domain SAVISQKPSRDICQRGTSLTIQCQVDSQVTMMFWYRQQPGQSLTLIATANQGSEATYESGFVIDKFPISRPNLTFSTLTVSNMSPEDSSIYLCSVAPGLKFEAFFGQGTRLTVV.

The V gene is TRBV7-8, the J gene TRBJ2-3; 12 nucleotides match TRBD2. Germline-derived CDR1 and CDR2 are SGHVS and FQNEAQ. J lost 4 bases, V lost 5 bases, and 7 bases had no gene match. The CDR3 is made up of 16 amino acids. The CDR3 bases are TGTGCCAGCAGCCCCCTAGCGGGAGGGCCCTCAGATACGCAGTATTTT. This gives the protein CASSPLAGGPSDTQYF.

This chain joins TRBV11-2 and TRBJ1-1; tentative D call: TRBD1 (5 bases). Germline V gene data show CDR1 as SGHAT and CDR2 as FQNNGV. Trimming cost V 5 bases and J 11 bases, with 18 bases left between them. The CDR3 has 13 amino acids. DNA for the CDR3: TGTGCCAGCAGCCTTGGCGGGGGTCTAAGGGCTTTCTTT. Translation gives CASSLGGGLRAFF.

The rearrangement joins TRBV28 to TRBJ2-1; the match to TRBD2 covers 10 bases. With 6 bases clipped from V and 4 bases from J, the junction kept 3 bases outside the gene matches. Germline V gene sequence: CDR1 MDHEN, CDR2 SYDVKM. The CDR3 loop spans 14 amino acids. For the CDR3, the DNA is TGTGCCAGCAGAAAGCGGGAGGGTTACAATGAGCAGTTCTTC. This encodes CASRKREGYNEQFF.

The chain has TRBV29-1 and TRBJ2-5, with 11 bases lining up with TRBD2. The trim removed 5 bases at V and 2 bases at J, leaving 1 base unmatched. CDR1 is SQVTM and CDR2 is ANQGSEA in the germline V gene. The CDR3 is made up of 13 amino acids. The CDR3 DNA reads TGCAGCGTTATAGCGGGAGGGCAAGAGACCCAGTACTTC. Translation: CSVIAGGQETQYF.

The gene calls are TRBV18 and TRBJ2-7; tentatively, D is TRBD1 (5 bases). The CDR3 is 15 residues long. Trimming shortened V by 4 bases and J by 2 bases, and 15 bases separated the two germline ends. Germline V gene sequence: CDR1 KGHSH, CDR2 LQKENI. The DNA of the CDR3 is TGTGCCAGCTCACAAGGGGCAGCCACCACCTACGAGCAGTACTTC. It is translated as CASSQGAATTYEQYF.

The rearrangement joins TRBV4-2 to TRBJ2-1; 14 bases align to TRBD2. The V and J ends lost 1 base and 7 bases, in that order; junction bases with no gene match: 3. This CDR3 contains 16 residues. From germline, CDR1 is LGHNA and CDR2 YNFKEQ. CDR3 residues: CASSQGGTSGRNEQFF. CDR3 DNA sequence: TGTGCCAGCAGCCAAGGGGGGACTAGCGGGAGAAATGAGCAGTTCTTC.

This chain connects TRBV11-2 to TRBJ2-1; D call uncertain. The germline CDR1 and CDR2 sequences are SGHAT and FQNNGV. The ends were cut back, 2 bases at V and 9 bases at J, with 8 bases in the middle. The CDR3 spans 12 residues. The CDR3 here is CASSLFPTEQFF. DNA for the CDR3: TGTGCCAGCAGCTTATTTCCCACTGAGCAGTTCTTC.

The chain couples TRBV5-1 to TRBJ1-5; no definite D call. The CDR3 contains 14 residues. V was clipped by 4 bases and J by 4 bases, with 12 bases between them. The V gene's germline CDR1 is SGHRS and CDR2 YFSETQ. CDR3 in DNA: TGCGCCAGCAGCCCTTACAGTACTAATCAGCCCCAGCATTTT. This codes for CASSPYSTNQPQHF.

J is TRBJ2-2 and V is TRBV6-1; no clear D gene. From germline, CDR1 is MNHNS and CDR2 SASEGT. The CDR3 extends over 15 amino acids. V was shortened by 2 bases and J by 0 bases, with 7 bases between the two germline ends. In DNA form, the CDR3 reads TGTGCCAGCAGTGAATTCCAATCGAACACCGGGGAGCTGTTTTTT. Amino acids: CASSEFQSNTGELFF.

The chain has TRBV30 and TRBJ2-7; maybe TRBD1 (5 bases). The germline V gene encodes CDR1 GTSNPN and CDR2 SVGIG (reference sequence). Trimming stripped 0 bases from V and 1 base from J, with 10 bases between. CDR3 length: 14 residues. This chain's CDR3 is CAWSVNRRSYEQYF. DNA for the CDR3: TGTGCCTGGAGTGTTAACAGGCGATCCTACGAGCAGTACTTC. Full variable domain (rest looked up from reference TRBV30 and TRBJ2-7): SQTIHQWPATLVQPVGSPLSLECTVEGTSNPNLYWYRQAAGRGLQLLFYSVGIGQISSEVPQNLSASRPQDRQFILSSKKLLLSDSGFYLCAWSVNRRSYEQYFGPGTRLTVT.

This chain links TRBV30 with TRBJ2-7; 7 bases fit TRBD1. The CDR3 sequence is 10 residues long. Germline V gene data show CDR1 as GTSNPN and CDR2 as SVGIG (reference sequence). V lost 5 bases to trimming and J lost 6 bases; unmatched junction nucleotides: 1. DNA for the CDR3: TGTGCCTGGGGGACAGTCGAGCAGTACTTC. This sequence encodes CAWGTVEQYF.

The chain joins TRBV5-1 to TRBJ2-3; TRBD1 matches 9 bases. The CDR3 has 15 residues. CDR1 is SGHRS, CDR2 YFSETQ, per germline. With V trimmed by 4 bases and J by 0 bases, 3 bases remained unmatched. CDR3 protein: CASSRGTGSTDTQYF. The CDR3 DNA sequence: TGCGCCAGCAGCCGCGGGACAGGGAGCACAGATACGCAGTATTTT.

This chain joins TRBV6-5 and TRBJ2-3; 8 bases match TRBD1. CDR1 MNHEY and CDR2 SVGAGI come from the germline V gene. The junction had 4 bases not matched to a gene; V was cut back by 0 bases and J by 2 bases. The CDR3 extends over 16 amino acids. CDR3 in DNA: TGTGCCAGCAGTTACTCGCGGACAGGGTCCACAGATACGCAGTATTTT. This sequence encodes CASSYSRTGSTDTQYF.